The sequence of this T cell receptor (beta chain) was determined in a study of cytomegalovirus exposure and HLA in healthy donors. With 3 bases removed from V and 2 bases from J, the gap between germline ends came to 15 bases. The CDR3 consists of 16 residues. Germline V gene data show CDR1 as LNHDA and CDR2 as SQIVND (reference sequence). Clones were read by immunoSEQ multiplex PCR, and TCRdb kept only the in-frame ones, dropping some. The sample has around 300,000 clones; 87% are singletons. Worth noting for this clone: Its target is not known.

General observations from the study: Rare TCR sequences predominated, though certain public TCRs were found in many donors.

This clonotype originated in a woman aged 25-40 years in good health and CMV-seropositive. Sample: PBMCs. The chain recombines TRBV19 with TRBJ2-3, with D unresolved. The CDR3 spells CASSIRHPANTDTQYF. The CDR3 nucleotides are TGTGCCAGTAGTATCCGACACCCAGCCAACACAGATACGCAGTATTTT.